This T cell receptor beta chain was captured in a study of cytomegalovirus exposure and HLA in healthy donors. Germline V gene sequence: CDR1 KGHSH, CDR2 LQKENI. The trim removed 8 bases at V and 5 bases at J, leaving 11 bases unmatched. The CDR3 consists of 14 residues. The PCR made use of 60 Vbeta and 13 Jbeta primers. Using immunoSEQ multiplex PCR, the repertoire was profiled, and TCRdb retains in-frame clones only, with some absent. Here the sample spans some 74,000 clones, roughly 75% being singletons. Sequenced: PBMCs. The TCR originated in a male donor in good health and CMV-seronegative. The chain joins TRBV18 to TRBJ1-2; 7 bases map to TRBD1. The DNA of the CDR3 is TGTGCCAGCCAGACAGGGTATCTACGGTATGGCTACACCTTC. Translating it yields CASQTGYLRYGYTF.